Following are 6 T cell receptor beta chains from one sample sequenced in a study of identical twins. TCRdb redid the calling of the 5' RACE reads with MiXCR, one entry per CDR3 protein. The sample has approximately 1.8 million distinct CDR3 sequences, about 32% seen once; the top ten hold approximately 0.25%. Sequenced material: cord blood. Receptors originate from a newborn girl in good health.

About this clonotype itself: Germline is not matched at one junction end, which may reflect a read error. The V and J genes are TRBV5-4 and TRBJ2-7; 9 bases map to TRBD1. Germline V gives CDR1 SGHNT, CDR2 YYREEE (reference sequence). This CDR3 comprises 14 residues. The CDR3 region has the DNA TGTGCCTGCAGCTTGGACAGGGGCTCCTACGAGCAGTACTTC. Translated: CACSLDRGSYEQYF.

This clonotype was counted many times. This chain's CDR3 is CASSMWLAGYEQYF. The CDR3 nucleotides are TGCGCCAGCAGCATGTGGCTAGCGGGGTACGAGCAGTACTTC. V is TRBV5-1 and J is TRBJ2-7; 9 nucleotides match TRBD2. CDR1 and CDR2 (germline): SGHRS, YFSETQ. The length of the CDR3 is 14 residues. V shed 4 bases and J 4 bases; nucleotides not matched to a gene: 6.

The sample holds a few counts of this clonotype. The chain recombines TRBV5-8 with TRBJ2-5, with D possibly TRBD1 on 8 matching bases. V was pared by 2 bases and J by 5 bases, with 16 bases between. Germline CDR1 reads SGHTS; CDR2 reads YDEGEE. The CDR3 contains 15 residues. Here the CDR3 reads CASSFGKQGGETQYF. CDR3 coding DNA: TGTGCCAGCAGCTTCGGCAAACAGGGGGGGGAGACCCAGTACTTC. Variable domain in full (rest from reference TRBV5-8 and TRBJ2-5): EAGVTQSPTHLIKTRGQQATLRCSPISGHTSVYWYQQALGLGLQFLLWYDEGEERNRGNFPPRFSGRQFPNYSSELNVNALELEDSALYLCASSFGKQGGETQYFGPGTRLLVL.

The V gene is TRBV5-1, the J gene TRBJ2-1; TRBD2 agrees at 8 bases. Germline values: CDR1 SGHRS, CDR2 YFSETQ. The CDR3 loop spans 17 amino acids. The V segment lost 0 bases and the J segment 1 base; nucleotides outside the gene matches: 6. CDR3 sequence (DNA): TGCGCCAGCAGCTTGGCCGGGGCTAGCGGGTCCTACAATGAGCAGTTCTTC. It yields the protein CASSLAGASGSYNEQFF.

This clonotype was observed a handful of times. The gene calls are TRBV4-1 and TRBJ2-2; D is perhaps TRBD1 or TRBD2 (6 bases each). Germline V CDR1 and CDR2: MGHRA, YSYEKL. The CDR3 is 17 residues long. The germline V and J ends were trimmed by 1 base and 4 bases, with 16 bases remaining between them. CDR3 nucleotide sequence: TGCGCCAGCAGCCAAGTCAGGGCACAGGGAGGCACCGGGGAGCTGTTTTTT. Translation gives CASSQVRAQGGTGELFF.

There are many counts of this clonotype. The gene calls are TRBV5-1 and TRBJ2-4; possible D gene TRBD1, 6 bases. The length of the CDR3 is 13 residues. CDR1 and CDR2 (germline): SGHRS, YFSETQ. Trimming removed 0 bases at V and 13 bases at J, with 14 bases between. This CDR3 reads CASSLEGGSEQYF. The CDR3 DNA sequence: TGCGCCAGCAGCTTGGAAGGGGGTTCTGAGCAGTACTTC.